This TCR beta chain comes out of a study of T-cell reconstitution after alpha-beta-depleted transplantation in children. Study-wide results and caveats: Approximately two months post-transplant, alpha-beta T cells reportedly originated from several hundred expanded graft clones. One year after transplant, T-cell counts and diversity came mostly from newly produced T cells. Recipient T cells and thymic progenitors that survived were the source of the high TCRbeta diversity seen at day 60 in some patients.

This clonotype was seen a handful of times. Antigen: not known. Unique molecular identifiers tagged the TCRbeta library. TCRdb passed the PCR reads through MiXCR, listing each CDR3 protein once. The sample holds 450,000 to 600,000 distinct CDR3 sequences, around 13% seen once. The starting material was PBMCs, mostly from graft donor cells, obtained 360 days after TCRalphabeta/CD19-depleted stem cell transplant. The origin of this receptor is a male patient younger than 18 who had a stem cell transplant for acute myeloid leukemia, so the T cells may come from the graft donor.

CDR3 sequence: CASSLSGGSSSYNEQFF. CDR3 in DNA: TGTGCCAGCAGCTTATCAGGCGGGAGTAGCTCCTACAATGAGCAGTTCTTC. The chain has TRBV7-6 and TRBJ2-1; 7 bases line up with TRBD2. The CDR3 runs 17 residues. Trimming removed 2 bases from V and 0 bases from J; junction bases left unmatched: 7. CDR1 SGHVS and CDR2 FNYEAQ come from the germline V gene.